This paragraph covers one T cell receptor beta chain sequence. The data stem from a study of OX40 agonist ivuxolimab in advanced cancers. Whole-study context: The patients' treatment was ivuxolimab, an agonistic anti-OX40 (CD134) antibody. Earlier treatment with anti-PD-1, anti-PD-L1 or anti-CTLA-4 was permitted, and under 50% had received some. Of the patients, three showed partial responses, one with hepatocellular carcinoma and two with cutaneous melanoma. Patients got intravenous ivuxolimab at 0.01 to 10 mg/kg every 2 weeks.

Only in-frame clones appear in the TCRdb table, and some are missing; sequencing was by immunoSEQ multiplex PCR. The table has about 60,000 clones, about 90% seen once. The V end lost 6 bases, the J end lost 3 bases, and 15 bases lay between the germline ends. The V gene's germline CDR1 is LNHDA and CDR2 SQIVND (reference sequence). This CDR3 has 15 residues. The TCR was taken from an adult with an advanced solid tumor such as melanoma, head and neck, liver or kidney cancer. The sequencing used CD4+ or CD8+ T cells sorted from blood, collected in a trial of the OX40 agonist ivuxolimab. V usage is TRBV19 and J usage is TRBJ1-3; D call uncertain. CDR3 coding DNA: TGTGCCAGTAGGCTCGACCCAGGCGGTGGAAACACCATATATTTT. It encodes CASRLDPGGGNTIYF.